The following is a T cell receptor (beta chain) sequence with its context. Its antigen remains unidentified. These data come from a study of cytomegalovirus exposure and HLA in healthy donors. Study overall: A prior analysis found 90 million to 120 million unique TCR beta sequences from 170 million or so T cells. Study-wide results and caveats: Previously analyzed data showed that most TCR beta V segments were productive at a frequency of about 87% or about 30%. Donors were assumed by presence/absence analyses to have roughly uniform sequencing depth. A later analysis reportedly identified an Asian-associated ancestry cluster as carrying fewer N-insertions than the approximately 730-donor mean.

Primers for the PCR totalled 60 Vbeta and 13 Jbeta. TCRdb's copy holds only in-frame clones and misses some; the assay was immunoSEQ multiplex PCR. The table has under 200,000 clones, 80% to 90% seen once. The CDR3 has 13 residues. The junction had 4 bases not matched to a gene; V was cut back by 3 bases and J by 7 bases. CDR1 is LNHDA and CDR2 is SQIVND in the germline V gene (reference sequence). The sequence derives from a woman younger than 35 in good health and CMV-seronegative. The chain links TRBV19 to TRBJ1-2, with 8 bases aligning to TRBD1. The sample was PBMCs. In DNA, the CDR3 is TGTGCCAGTAGTATCTGGACAGGGAGTGGCTACACCTTC. Protein product: CASSIWTGSGYTF.